This T cell receptor beta chain was recorded in a study of regulatory T cells in long-lasting Graves disease. Study information: Those Graves' patients who were newly diagnosed had been on antithyroid drugs under 3 months.

Construction of the TCR beta libraries employed iRepertoire HTBI primers in conjunction with Arm-PCR of CDR3 regions. TCRdb fed the multiplex PCR reads into MiXCR, producing one record per CDR3 protein. The sample lists under 500,000 distinct CDR3 sequences, about a sixth seen once, with roughly 10% in the top ten. This clonotype was recorded many times. With V trimmed by 7 bases and J by 2 bases, 2 bases remained unmatched. The CDR3 consists of 14 residues. Germline values: CDR1 SNHLY, CDR2 FYNNEI. Time point denoted: newly diagnosed GD, antithyroid drugs for less than 3 months. RNA from PBMCs was the source of the TCR library. The same specimen was also included in a second study, on T cells in Graves' hyperthyroidism and ophthalmopathy.

This chain joins TRBV2 and TRBJ2-7, with 13 bases lining up with TRBD2. The origin of this receptor is a woman aged 25 to 39 with Graves disease. The specimen comprised peripheral blood mononuclear cells (PBMCs), sampled at new diagnosis, from a patient treated with antithyroid drugs. CDR3 sequence reads: CASNGLAGAYEQYF. As DNA, the CDR3 is TGTGCCAGCAACGGACTAGCGGGAGCCTACGAGCAGTACTTC.